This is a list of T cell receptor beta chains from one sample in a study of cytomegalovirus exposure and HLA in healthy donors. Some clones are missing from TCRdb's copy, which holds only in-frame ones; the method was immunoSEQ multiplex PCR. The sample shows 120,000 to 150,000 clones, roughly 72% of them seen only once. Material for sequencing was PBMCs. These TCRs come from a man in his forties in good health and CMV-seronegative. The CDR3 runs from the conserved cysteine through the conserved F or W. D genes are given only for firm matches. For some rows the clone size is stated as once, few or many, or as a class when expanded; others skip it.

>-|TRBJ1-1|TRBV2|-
CASRPPGETEAFF
TGTGCCAGCAGACCGCCAGGGGAAACTGAAGCTTTCTTT
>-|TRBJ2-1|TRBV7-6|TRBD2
CASSLAVAGGMGYNEQFF
TGTGCCAGCAGCTTAGCGGTAGCGGGAGGTATGGGATACAATGAGCAGTTCTTC
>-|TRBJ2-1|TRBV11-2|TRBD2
CASSLQTSYEQFF
TGTGCCAGCAGCTTGCAGACTAGCTATGAGCAGTTCTTC
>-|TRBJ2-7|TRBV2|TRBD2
CASSDEHLLAGSYEQYF
TGTGCCAGCAGTGATGAGCACTTACTAGCGGGCTCCTACGAGCAGTACTTC
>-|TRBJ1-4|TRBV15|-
CATSRESPKLFF
TGTGCCACCAGCAGAGAATCCCCTAAACTGTTTTTT
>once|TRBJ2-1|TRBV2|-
CASSGLQGEGSYNEQFF
TGTGCCAGCAGTGGATTACAGGGGGAGGGCTCGTACAATGAGCAGTTCTTC
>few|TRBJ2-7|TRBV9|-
CASSVGVDRLPYEQYF
TGTGCCAGCAGCGTAGGGGTAGACAGGCTACCCTACGAGCAGTACTTC
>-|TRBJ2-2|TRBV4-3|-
CASSPYRETGELFF
TGCGCCAGCAGCCCTTACAGAGAAACCGGGGAGCTGTTTTTT
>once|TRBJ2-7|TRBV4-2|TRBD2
CASSQDRLAGYEQYF
TGTGCCAGCAGCCAAGATAGACTAGCCGGCTACGAGCAGTACTTC
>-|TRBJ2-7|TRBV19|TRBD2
CASSMSGEYYEQYF
TGTGCCAGTAGTATGAGCGGGGAATACTACGAGCAGTACTTC
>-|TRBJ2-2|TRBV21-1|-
CASSLLGTGGSPNTGELFF
TGTGCCAGCAGCCTCCTTGGGACAGGGGGATCTCCGAACACCGGGGAGCTGTTTTTT
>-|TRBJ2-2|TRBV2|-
CASRVTNTGELFF
TGTGCCAGCAGGGTAACTAACACCGGGGAGCTGTTTTTT
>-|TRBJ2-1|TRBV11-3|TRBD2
CASSRGTSGGYNEQFF
TGTGCCAGCAGCCGGGGGACTAGCGGGGGGTACAATGAGCAGTTCTTC
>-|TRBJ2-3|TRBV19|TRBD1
CASSGWDRGKYF
TGTGCCAGTAGTGGTTGGGACAGGGGGAAGTATTTT
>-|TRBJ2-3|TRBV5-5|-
CASSLEGPPGISTDTQYF
TGTGCCAGCAGTCTCGAAGGGCCCCCGGGGATAAGCACAGATACGCAGTATTTT
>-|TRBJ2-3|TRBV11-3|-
CASSFGPGVDTQYF
TGTGCCAGCAGCTTTGGCCCAGGGGTAGATACGCAGTATTTT
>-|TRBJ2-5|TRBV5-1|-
CASSLSGNYQETQYF
TGCGCCAGCAGCTTAAGCGGAAATTACCAAGAGACCCAGTACTTC
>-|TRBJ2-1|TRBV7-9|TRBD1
CASSLGTQGATSFNEQFF
TGTGCCAGCAGCTTAGGCACGCAGGGGGCTACTAGTTTCAATGAGCAGTTCTTC
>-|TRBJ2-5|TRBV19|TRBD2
CASSPRTSGGGETQYF
TGTGCCAGTAGTCCAAGGACTAGCGGAGGGGGAGAGACCCAGTACTTC
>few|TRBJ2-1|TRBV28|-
CASSPPGADSYNEQFF
TGTGCCAGCAGCCCGCCTGGAGCGGACTCCTACAATGAGCAGTTCTTC
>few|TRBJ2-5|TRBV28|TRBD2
CASSLVPGLAGVKETQYF
TGTGCCAGCAGTTTAGTTCCGGGACTAGCGGGAGTGAAAGAGACCCAGTACTTC
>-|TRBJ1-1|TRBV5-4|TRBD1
CASSTRDRGTEAFF
TGTGCCAGCAGCACGAGGGACAGGGGCACTGAAGCTTTCTTT
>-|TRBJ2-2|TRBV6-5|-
CASTGYTGELFF
TGTGCCAGCACCGGTTACACCGGGGAGCTGTTTTTT
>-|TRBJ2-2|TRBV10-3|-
CAISEPASGVMGGELFF
TGTGCCATCAGTGAGCCCGCCTCAGGGGTAATGGGCGGGGAGCTGTTTTTT
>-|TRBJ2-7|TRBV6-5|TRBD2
CASSYSPSGPYEQYF
TGTGCCAGCAGTTACTCGCCTAGCGGTCCCTACGAGCAGTACTTC
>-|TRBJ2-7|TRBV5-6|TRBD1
CASSTGGTGAYEQYF
TGTGCCAGCAGCACGGGAGGGACAGGGGCCTACGAGCAGTACTTC
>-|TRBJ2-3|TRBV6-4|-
CATPLLLNTDTQYF
TGTGCCACCCCTCTTTTACTCAACACAGATACGCAGTATTTT
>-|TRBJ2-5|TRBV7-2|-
CASRSRQLGETQYF
TGTGCCAGCAGATCCCGACAGTTGGGGGAGACCCAGTACTTC
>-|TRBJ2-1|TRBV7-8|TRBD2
CASQPGLAVDEQFF
TGTGCCAGCCAACCGGGACTAGCGGTTGATGAGCAGTTCTTC
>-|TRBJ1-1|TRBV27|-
CASYTRGTEAFF
TGTGCCAGCTATACTCGGGGGACTGAAGCTTTCTTT
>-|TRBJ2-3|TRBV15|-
CATSRGSDGLTDTQYF
TGTGCCACCAGCAGAGGGAGCGACGGACTCACAGATACGCAGTATTTT
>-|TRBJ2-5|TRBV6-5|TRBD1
CASSRDRETQYF
TGTGCCAGCAGCCGGGACAGGGAGACCCAGTACTTC
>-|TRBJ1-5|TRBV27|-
CASSIDSYSNQPQHF
TGTGCCAGCAGTATAGACAGCTATAGCAATCAGCCCCAGCATTTT
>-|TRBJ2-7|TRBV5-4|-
CASSLEVSGLTYEQYF
TGTGCCAGCAGCTTGGAGGTTAGCGGCCTCACCTACGAGCAGTACTTC
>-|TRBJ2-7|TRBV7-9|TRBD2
CASSPPGVGRDEQYF
TGTGCCAGCAGCCCGCCCGGGGTAGGGAGGGACGAGCAGTACTTC
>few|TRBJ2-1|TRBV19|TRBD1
CAGSPGQGTSNEQFF
TGTGCCGGATCGCCGGGACAGGGGACCTCCAATGAGCAGTTCTTC
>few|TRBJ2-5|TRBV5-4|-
CASSLLGETQYF
TGTGCCAGCAGCTTGCTGGGCGAGACCCAGTACTTC
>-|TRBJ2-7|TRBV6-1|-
CASRSDGSSSYEQYF
TGTGCCAGCAGGTCCGACGGGAGTAGCTCCTACGAGCAGTACTTC
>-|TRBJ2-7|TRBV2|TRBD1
CASGGTGGTSYEQYF
TGTGCCAGCGGAGGGACAGGGGGTACCTCCTACGAGCAGTACTTC
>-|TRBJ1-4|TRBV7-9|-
CSSSPSLEGEKLFF
TGTTCCAGCAGCCCGAGCTTGGAGGGTGAAAAACTGTTTTTT
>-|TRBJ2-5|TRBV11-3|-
CASSLDNREETQYF
TGTGCCAGCAGCTTAGATAATCGGGAGGAGACCCAGTACTTC
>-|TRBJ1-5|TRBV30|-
CAWSLQGDQPQHF
TGTGCCTGGAGTCTACAGGGAGATCAGCCCCAGCATTTT
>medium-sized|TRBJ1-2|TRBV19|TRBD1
CASIRTGTHGYTF
TGTGCCAGTATAAGGACAGGGACTCATGGCTACACCTTC
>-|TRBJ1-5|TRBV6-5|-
CASSYSNQVDQPQHF
TGTGCCAGCAGTTACTCGAATCAGGTAGATCAGCCCCAGCATTTT
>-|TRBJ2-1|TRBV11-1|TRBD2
CASSLAIAGVTYNEQFF
TGTGCCAGCAGCTTAGCTATAGCGGGAGTTACCTACAATGAGCAGTTCTTC
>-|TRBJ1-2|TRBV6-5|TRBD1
CASSYSTGTGRYGYTF
TGTGCCAGCAGTTACTCGACCGGGACAGGGCGTTATGGCTACACCTTC
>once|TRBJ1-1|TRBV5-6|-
CASSLGPTNTEAFF
TGTGCCAGCAGCTTGGGGCCAACGAACACTGAAGCTTTCTTT